These 20 T cell receptor beta chains were sequenced from one sample in a study of response to subunit inactivated influenza vaccine. Each CDR3 protein gets one entry after TCRdb re-called the RT-PCR reads with MiXCR. The sample includes 650,000 or so distinct CDR3 sequences, 13% to 15% of them seen just once. This sample comprised PBMCs from blood, obtained 14 to 15 days before vaccination. The receptors originated from a man aged 45-65 years who received an inactivated influenza vaccine.

This clonotype appeared a few times. The chain combines TRBV6-1 with TRBJ1-4, with TRBD1 as a possible D gene (6 bases). The CDR3 consists of 18 residues. V was cut by 8 bases and J by 1 base, with 23 bases left in between. Germline V gene data show CDR1 as MNHNS and CDR2 as SASEGT. The CDR3 is CASGRERRGGGTNEKLFF. In DNA form, the CDR3 reads TGTGCCAGCGGCCGAGAAAGGAGGGGAGGGGGAACTAATGAAAAACTGTTTTTT.

This clonotype has just a few counts. The chain links TRBV7-2 to TRBJ1-1; tentatively, D is TRBD1 (5 bases). Germline CDR1 and CDR2: SGHTA and FQGNSA. Trimming shortened V by 5 bases and J by 5 bases, and 12 bases separated the two germline ends. CDR3 length: 13 amino acids. The CDR3 here is CASSQGRQTEAFF. CDR3 nucleotide sequence: TGTGCCAGCAGCCAGGGCCGACAGACTGAAGCTTTCTTT.

In its sample, this clonotype was seen a few times. The chain employs TRBV6-5 and TRBJ2-1; 9 nucleotides line up with TRBD1. Per germline, CDR1 MNHEY and CDR2 SVGAGI. The CDR3 is 15 amino acids. V shed 4 bases and J 6 bases; nucleotides not matched to a gene: 7. The CDR3 nucleotides read TGTGCCAGCAGTTCACAGGGGGCCCTAGCCAATGAGCAGTTCTTC. Protein sequence: CASSSQGALANEQFF.

This clonotype was detected only a few times. The J gene is TRBJ1-4, the V gene TRBV10-3, with no clear D. V was shortened by 2 bases and J by 7 bases, with 17 bases between the two germline ends. CDR3 length equals 16 residues. CDR1 ENHRY and CDR2 SYGVKD come from the germline V gene. CDR3 sequence (DNA): TGTGCCATCAGTGAGCCGGAGCCATCGGGAGGTGAAAAACTGTTTTTT. This gives the protein CAISEPEPSGGEKLFF.

V is TRBV7-9 and J is TRBJ2-7; D is uncertain. In germline, CDR1 is SEHNR, CDR2 FQNEAQ (reference sequence). The CDR3 runs 12 residues. V was pared by 5 bases and J by 6 bases, with 11 bases between. CDR3 in DNA: TGTGCCAGCAGCCCACGAGGATCCGAGCAGTACTTC. Protein: CASSPRGSEQYF.

The V gene is TRBV18, the J gene TRBJ2-1, with no clear D. Trimming stripped 4 bases from V and 9 bases from J, with 10 bases between. CDR1 is KGHSH, CDR2 LQKENI, per germline. This CDR3 contains 12 residues. CDR3 bases: TGTGCCAGCTCACTTACGCCCCGTGAGCAGTTCTTC. Its protein product is CASSLTPREQFF.

The J gene is TRBJ1-5, the V gene TRBV20-1, with D possibly TRBD1 on 5 matching bases. Germline assignment: CDR1 DFQATT and CDR2 SNEGSKA (reference sequence). The CDR3 is 13 residues long. Between the trimmed V and J ends, which lost 5 bases and 3 bases, there was a span of 11 bases. CDR3 amino acids: CSAAGTINQPQHF. The CDR3 coding sequence is TGCAGTGCTGCCGGGACTATCAATCAGCCCCAGCATTTT.

This clonotype occurred a few times. This chain joins TRBV5-6 and TRBJ1-1, with D maybe TRBD1 (6 bases). The germline V and J ends were trimmed by 1 base and 4 bases, with 11 bases remaining between them. The CDR3 consists of 14 residues. Germline CDR1 is SGHDT and CDR2 is YYEEEE. The CDR3 reads CASSLPTGATEAFF. The CDR3 bases are TGTGCCAGCAGCTTGCCGACGGGGGCCACTGAAGCTTTCTTT.

The chain couples TRBV6-5 to TRBJ1-6; D unresolved. Deletions cut 0 bases from V and 6 bases from J, with 6 bases between. This CDR3 has 14 amino acids. Germline V gene sequence: CDR1 MNHEY, CDR2 SVGAGI. The chain's CDR3 is CASSYSGSNSPLHF. Written as DNA, the CDR3 is TGTGCCAGCAGTTACTCGGGCAGTAATTCACCCCTCCACTTT.

The chain employs TRBV20-1 and TRBJ2-5; D not resolved. This CDR3 spans 12 amino acids. Germline V gene data show CDR1 as DFQATT and CDR2 as SNEGSKA (reference sequence). Trimming cost V 1 base and J 5 bases, with 8 bases left between them. The CDR3 DNA is TGCAGTGCTAGAGTCAGGCCGGAGACCCAGTACTTC. It encodes CSARVRPETQYF.

The chain recombines TRBV6-2 or TRBV6-3 with TRBJ2-5; D possibly corresponds to TRBD2 (5 bases). The CDR3 contains 16 residues. The V and J ends lost 9 bases and 1 base respectively, with 21 bases between them. The V gene's germline CDR1 is MNHEY and CDR2 SVGEGT. Here the CDR3 DNA reads TGTGCCAGTCGCCCTCCGATGCAGCGGAGCCAAGAGACCCAGTACTTC. Translation: CASRPPMQRSQETQYF.

Concerning this clonotype itself: One end of the junction varies from germline; a read error may be responsible. The chain combines TRBV20-1 with TRBJ2-7; 7 bases line up with TRBD2. The CDR3 has 13 residues. The V gene's germline CDR1 is DFQATT and CDR2 SNEGSKA (reference sequence). This CDR3 reads CSASLLAKGEQHF. The CDR3 coding sequence is TGCAGTGCTAGTTTACTAGCGAAAGGGGAGCAGCACTTC.

The chain is built from TRBV11-2 and TRBJ2-7, with TRBD2 matching over 8 bases. This CDR3 has 15 residues. V lost 6 bases to trimming and J lost 0 bases; unmatched junction nucleotides: 7. CDR1 SGHAT and CDR2 FQNNGV come from the germline V gene. The CDR3 region is CASSLLAAHSYEQYF. The CDR3 DNA is TGTGCCAGCAGTTTACTAGCGGCGCACTCCTACGAGCAGTACTTC.

V and J are TRBV7-9 and TRBJ2-1; the D gene could be TRBD1 or TRBD2 (5 bases each). CDR3 length: 12 residues. Per the germline V gene, CDR1 is SEHNR and CDR2 is FQNEAQ (reference sequence). Trimming stripped 4 bases from V and 7 bases from J, with 8 bases between. The CDR3 sequence is CASSWDGNEQFF. CDR3 DNA sequence: TGTGCCAGCAGCTGGGACGGGAATGAGCAGTTCTTC.

This sequence joins TRBV20-1 and TRBJ2-1; 8 bases line up with TRBD2. Trimming removed 3 bases from V and 4 bases from J; junction bases left unmatched: 5. Germline-derived CDR1 and CDR2 are DFQATT and SNEGSKA (reference sequence). This CDR3 is built from 14 residues. Written as DNA, the CDR3 is TGCAGTGCTAGCCGGCGGGGGGTTTACAATGAGCAGTTCTTC. Translated, it gives CSASRRGVYNEQFF.

This clonotype was seen only a few times. The chain recombines TRBV3-1 with TRBJ2-7, with D possibly matching TRBD1 (6 bases). Trimming pared 2 bases from V and 3 bases from J, leaving 8 bases between. The CDR3 spans 13 residues. Germline loops: CDR1 LGHDT, CDR2 YNNKEL (reference sequence). The CDR3 DNA is TGTGCCAGCAGCCAAACAGGGATCTACGAGCAGTACTTC. Protein: CASSQTGIYEQYF.

The rearrangement uses TRBV20-1 and TRBJ2-5; 7 bases fit TRBD2. CDR1 and CDR2 from the germline V gene are DFQATT and SNEGSKA (reference sequence). Unmatched junction bases numbered 6, after V lost 6 bases and J lost 5 bases. There are 12 residues in the CDR3. The CDR3 DNA follows: TGCAGTGCGGGAGCGGGGCTGGAGACCCAGTACTTC. It codes for CSAGAGLETQYF.

In this sample, this clonotype turned up many times. V gene TRBV7-2 combines with J gene TRBJ2-4; 8 positions match TRBD2. The CDR3 contains 16 residues. Trimming took 5 bases from V and 6 from J; bases not matched to a gene: 12. CDR1 and CDR2 (germline): SGHTA, FQGNSA. The CDR3 DNA reads as TGTGCCAGCAGCACTTCAATAGCGGGAAGGAGAAACATTCAGTACTTC. The encoded protein is CASSTSIAGRRNIQYF.

A few counts support this clonotype. This chain links TRBV20-1 with TRBJ2-3; tentatively, D is TRBD1 (5 bases). Germline CDR1 DFQATT, CDR2 SNEGSKA (reference sequence). V dropped 5 bases and J dropped 1 base, with 25 bases sitting between them. The CDR3 loop spans 18 amino acids. The CDR3 reads CSACPTTEARARTDTQYF. CDR3 coding DNA: TGCAGTGCTTGCCCGACGACAGAAGCCAGGGCACGCACAGATACGCAGTATTTT.

The J gene is TRBJ2-1, the V gene TRBV11-3; 8 nucleotides agree with TRBD1. Germline CDR1 is SGHNT and CDR2 is YENEEA. Trimming took 5 bases from V and 8 from J; bases not matched to a gene: 5. CDR3 length equals 13 residues. The CDR3 reads CASSKMTGDEQFF. The CDR3 nucleotides read TGTGCCAGCAGCAAAATGACAGGGGATGAGCAGTTCTTC.